The 25 T cell receptor beta chains below all came from one sample that was sequenced in a study of shared clonotypes between healthy human individuals (dated by TCRdb to the early 2020s). Preparation of the library involved the immunoSEQ multiplex PCR assay. This is the immuneACCESS table as TCRdb keeps it, with only in-frame sequences that have V and J called. A part of the clones is gone; compared with another copy, unresolved V genes explain less than half, and the rest is unexplained. Counted in this sample were roughly 330,000 clones; about 74% of them appeared once. The ten most abundant clones make up around a tenth of the sample. Sequencing was done on a sample of memory CD4+ T cells sorted from blood. This sample's cell subset or site label indicates: CD45RA-negative fraction. The receptor source for this set is a man aged 30 to 45 in good health.

This chain links TRBV5-5 with TRBJ2-7; D remains ambiguous. Trimming stripped 4 bases from V and 0 bases from J, with 11 bases between. The germline gives CDR1 SGHKS, CDR2 YYEKEE (reference sequence). The CDR3 consists of 14 residues. The CDR3 is CASSLPSGSYEQYF. In nucleotides, the CDR3 is TGTGCCAGCAGCCTTCCAAGTGGCTCCTACGAGCAGTACTTC.

This sequence joins TRBV29-1 and TRBJ1-5, with D perhaps TRBD1 (6 bases). Trimming removed 4 bases from V and 3 bases from J, with 10 bases in between. This CDR3 has 13 amino acids. Germline CDR1 is SQVTM and CDR2 is ANQGSEA. The CDR3 coding sequence is TGCAGCGTTGGACAGGCCCTCAATCAGCCCCAGCATTTT. Translating it yields CSVGQALNQPQHF.

The chain recombines TRBV5-1 with TRBJ2-3; tentative D call: TRBD2 (6 bases). CDR3 length: 14 amino acids. V lost 6 bases, J lost 0 bases, and 11 bases lay in between. Per the germline V gene, CDR1 is SGHRS and CDR2 is YFSETQ. Here the CDR3 reads CASKTGASTDTQYF. The CDR3 DNA follows: TGCGCCAGCAAGACGGGAGCGAGCACAGATACGCAGTATTTT.

The count of this clone is one. The chain combines TRBV2 with TRBJ2-7; D not certain. CDR3 length equals 14 residues. V was cut by 6 bases and J by 0 bases, with 12 bases left in between. The germline V gene has CDR1 SNHLY and CDR2 FYNNEI. The CDR3 reads CASRVRPDSYEQYF. Written as DNA, the CDR3 is TGTGCCAGCAGAGTCCGGCCAGACTCCTACGAGCAGTACTTC.

This clone occurred once. The gene calls are TRBV7-9 and TRBJ2-4; D is undetermined. Per the germline V gene, CDR1 is SEHNR and CDR2 is FQNEAQ (reference sequence). Trimming took off 4 bases at V and 0 bases at J, with 13 bases between the two ends. This CDR3 has 16 residues. CDR3: CASSSSLAVAKNIQYF. For the CDR3, the DNA is TGTGCCAGCAGCTCATCTTTGGCGGTAGCCAAAAACATTCAGTACTTC.

The chain recombines TRBV6-5 with TRBJ2-7; D possibly corresponds to TRBD1 (5 bases). CDR3 length: 14 residues. Germline lookup yields CDR1 MNHEY and CDR2 SVGAGI. Between the trimmed V and J ends, which lost 6 bases and 0 bases, there was a span of 12 bases. The chain's CDR3 is CASRMTALSYEQYF. The DNA of the CDR3 is TGTGCCAGCAGGATGACAGCCCTCTCCTACGAGCAGTACTTC.

The chain employs TRBV6-1 and TRBJ2-7; D tentatively reads TRBD1 or TRBD2 (6 bases each). Germline V CDR1 and CDR2: MNHNS, SASEGT. This CDR3 region has 17 residues. The V end lost 3 bases, the J end lost 2 bases, and 20 bases lay between the germline ends. The CDR3 nucleotides are TGTGCCAGCAGTGACGTGGGGGGCAGGGATGTCCCCTACGAGCAGTACTTC. Its translation is CASSDVGGRDVPYEQYF.

This clone appeared once. The same CDR3 is also encoded by other DNA sequences in this sample. V is TRBV9 and J is TRBJ2-6, with D tentatively TRBD2 (6 bases). This CDR3 contains 15 residues. Germline V lookup: CDR1 SGDLS, CDR2 YYNGEE. The V end was cut by 0 bases, the J end by 4 bases, with 8 bases between. CDR3 amino acids: CASSVAGVGANVLTF. In DNA form, the CDR3 reads TGTGCCAGCAGCGTAGCGGGGGTCGGGGCCAACGTCCTGACTTTC.

V gene TRBV5-1 combines with J gene TRBJ1-4, with D tentatively TRBD1 (6 bases). The CDR3 spans 15 residues. V lost 0 bases and J 4 bases, leaving 10 bases between the germline ends. Germline CDR1 reads SGHRS; CDR2 reads YFSETQ. The DNA for the CDR3 is TGCGCCAGCAGCTTGGCGGGACAACGTAATGAAAAACTGTTTTTT. Translation gives CASSLAGQRNEKLFF.

The chain combines TRBV5-1 with TRBJ2-3; perhaps TRBD1 as D (6 bases). The germline gives CDR1 SGHRS, CDR2 YFSETQ. Trimming left V 5 bases short and J 4 bases short, with 17 bases between. CDR3 size: 15 residues. This CDR3 is CASRLYRDVADTQYF. CDR3 in DNA: TGCGCCAGCAGACTATACAGGGATGTCGCAGATACGCAGTATTTT.

The chain employs TRBV5-1 and TRBJ1-1, with D uncertain. The CDR3 extends over 14 amino acids. V lost 1 base, J lost 7 bases, and 14 bases lay in between. In germline, CDR1 is SGHRS, CDR2 YFSETQ. The CDR3 DNA sequence: TGCGCCAGCAGCTTGTCGACGAGGGCCGGTGAAGCTTTCTTT. Translating gives CASSLSTRAGEAFF.

Details on this clone: The same CDR3 arises from other DNA sequences in this sample as well. This chain joins TRBV28 and TRBJ1-2, with TRBD1 as a possible D gene (6 bases). Trimming stripped 5 bases from V and 2 bases from J, with 12 bases between. This CDR3 region has 14 residues. Germline V CDR1 and CDR2: MDHEN, SYDVKM. CDR3 in amino acids: CASSPPTGNYGYTF. Here the CDR3 DNA reads TGTGCCAGCAGTCCCCCGACAGGAAACTATGGCTACACCTTC.

The chain links TRBV15 to TRBJ1-1, with no clear D. Trimming removed 3 bases from V and 5 bases from J, with 13 bases in between. The germline V gene has CDR1 LNHNV and CDR2 YYDKDF (reference sequence). CDR3 length equals 14 residues. CDR3 bases: TGTGCCACCAGCAGGGACGTTTGGAGGACTGAAGCTTTCTTT. It yields the protein CATSRDVWRTEAFF.

The chain employs TRBV14 and TRBJ2-3; 10 bases map to TRBD2. Germline trimming cut 0 bases from V and 15 bases from J; bases unmatched to any gene: 9. The CDR3 sequence is 14 residues long. Germline CDR1 SGHDN, CDR2 FVKESK. CDR3 region: CASSQDSSSGSIYF. Here the CDR3 DNA reads TGTGCCAGCAGCCAAGATTCGTCTAGCGGGAGTATTTATTTT.

The J gene is TRBJ1-1, the V gene TRBV7-2; 8 bases line up with TRBD1. Losses at the gene ends were 5 bases for V and 2 bases for J; bases not matched to a gene: 7. The CDR3 runs to 15 residues. The germline CDR1 and CDR2 sequences are SGHTA and FQGNSA. CDR3 amino acids: CASSVGDRRNTEAFF. The CDR3 region has the DNA TGTGCCAGCAGCGTTGGGGACAGGAGAAACACTGAAGCTTTCTTT.

Worth noting for this clone: The junction departs from the called germline gene at one end, perhaps through a read error. The chain combines TRBV5-1 with TRBJ2-1, with 9 positions matching TRBD1. This CDR3 spans 17 amino acids. The V gene's germline CDR1 is SGHRS and CDR2 YFSETQ. CDR3 loop: CVSSLGQGLRSYNEQFF. The DNA of the CDR3 is TGCGTCAGCAGCTTGGGACAGGGCCTCCGGTCCTACAATGAGCAGTTCTTC.

V usage is TRBV10-3 and J usage is TRBJ2-7; 7 nucleotides agree with TRBD1. The germline V gene has CDR1 ENHRY and CDR2 SYGVKD. V gave up 4 bases and J gave up 5 bases; unmatched junction bases: 8. The CDR3 totals 14 residues. The CDR3 here is CAISGHTGENEQYF. The CDR3 DNA follows: TGTGCCATCAGTGGCCACACAGGGGAGAACGAGCAGTACTTC.

This clone showed up many times. V gene TRBV2 combines with J gene TRBJ2-7, with a tentative D call TRBD1 (5 bases). Per germline, CDR1 SNHLY and CDR2 FYNNEI. The CDR3 spans 15 residues. Trimming stripped 2 bases from V and 3 bases from J, with 14 bases between. The CDR3 spells CASSEQGAPHYEQYF. CDR3 bases: TGTGCCAGCAGTGAACAGGGTGCCCCCCACTACGAGCAGTACTTC.

The V and J genes are TRBV18 and TRBJ2-7, with 8 bases identical to TRBD1. Germline V gene lookup returns CDR1 KGHSH and CDR2 LQKENI. The CDR3 consists of 17 residues. V lost 0 bases and J lost 1; bases outside the gene matches: 8. DNA of the CDR3: TGTGCCAGCTCACCACCGGCAGGGGGCGAACTGTCCTACGAGCAGTACTTC. Translated: CASSPPAGGELSYEQYF.

Ten or more counts support this clone. The chain combines TRBV9 with TRBJ2-3, with D maybe TRBD2 (5 bases). Germline assignment: CDR1 SGDLS and CDR2 YYNGEE. This CDR3 has 15 amino acids. The V gene lost 0 bases and the J gene lost 2 bases, with 10 bases spanning the gap. CDR3 nucleotide sequence: TGTGCCAGCAGCGTAGTGGGAGCGTACACAGATACGCAGTATTTT. Translated: CASSVVGAYTDTQYF.

This chain joins TRBV5-4 and TRBJ1-2; 11 nucleotides match TRBD1. Trimming cost V 2 bases and J 4 bases; bases outside gene matches: 10. Per germline, CDR1 SGHNT and CDR2 YYREEE (reference sequence). The CDR3 is 17 residues long. The CDR3 coding sequence is TGTGCCAGCAGCTTAAGGACAGGGGGCGAATTTGGCTATGGCTACACCTTC. It encodes CASSLRTGGEFGYGYTF.

V usage is TRBV5-1 and J usage is TRBJ2-3; maybe TRBD2 (5 bases). The CDR3 contains 17 residues. Germline CDR1 reads SGHRS; CDR2 reads YFSETQ. V was shortened by 4 bases and J by 2 bases, with 20 bases between the two germline ends. In DNA form, the CDR3 reads TGCGCCAGCAGCCCCGCCCACGGTGCGGGCAACACAGATACGCAGTATTTT. It specifies CASSPAHGAGNTDTQYF. The whole variable domain, filled in from reference TRBV5-1 and TRBJ2-3, reads KAGVTQTPRYLIKTRGQQVTLSCSPISGHRSVSWYQQTPGQGLQFLFEYFSETQRNKGNFPGRFSGRQFSNSRSEMNVSTLELGDSALYLCASSPAHGAGNTDTQYFGPGTRLTVL.

The rearrangement uses TRBV7-9 and TRBJ2-5, with 8 bases identical to TRBD1. Germline V CDR1 and CDR2: SEHNR, FQNEAQ (reference sequence). This CDR3 has 17 residues. V was clipped by 0 bases and J by 4 bases; unmatched bases: 10. The CDR3 DNA is TGTGCCAGCAGCTTAGCCCTTGGGCAGGGGGCAGGAGAGACCCAGTACTTC. It codes for CASSLALGQGAGETQYF.

The rearrangement uses TRBV10-3 and TRBJ1-1; D not certain. Germline V gene lookup returns CDR1 ENHRY and CDR2 SYGVKD. V was cut by 10 bases and J by 0 bases, with 15 bases left in between. The length of the CDR3 is 14 residues. The CDR3 region is CATQPNGLNTEAFF. The CDR3 nucleotides are TGTGCCACTCAACCGAACGGCTTGAACACTGAAGCTTTCTTT.

This clone was seen many times. The chain employs TRBV6-6 and TRBJ2-3; no clear D gene. Trimming stripped 2 bases from V and 5 bases from J, with 5 bases between. The CDR3 sequence is 12 residues long. Germline V gives CDR1 MNHNY, CDR2 SVGAGI (reference sequence). DNA of the CDR3: TGTGCCAGCAGTTACGGTCAAGATACGCAGTATTTT. Translating it yields CASSYGQDTQYF.